This T cell receptor (beta chain) appears in the sequencing data of a study of cytotoxic CD8 clonotypes in ibrutinib-treated CLL. Whole-study results and caveats: On treatment, the uncommon public clonotypes contracted or remained stable. Clonality measured at baseline exceeded age-matched healthy donors, tracking circulating CD8+ T-cell counts.

Germline values: CDR1 SGHNT, CDR2 YYREEE (reference sequence). This CDR3 has 16 amino acids. J gave up 2 bases and V 0 bases, and 6 bases lay outside the gene matches. Genomic DNA for TCR beta libraries, 2 to 2.5 micrograms, came from cryopreserved PBMCs. Only in-frame clones appear in the TCRdb table, and some are missing; sequencing was by immunoSEQ multiplex PCR. This repertoire shows hundreds of thousands of clones, under 70% found once; its top ten account for 6.3%. This clone was seen a few times. What it binds is not known. The rearrangement links TRBV5-4 to TRBJ2-7; 9 bases agree with TRBD2. The specimen comprised PBMCs, sampled after 36 months of ibrutinib treatment. The sequence came from a human donor with chronic lymphocytic leukemia. CDR3 in amino acids: CASSLGQASGTYEQYF. CDR3 DNA sequence: TGTGCCAGCAGCTTGGGTCAGGCTAGCGGGACCTACGAGCAGTACTTC.